This T cell receptor (beta chain) emerged from a study of blood T cell repertoires in COVID-19 (TCRdb year 2020). Study-level background: Collaborator samples came from the United States, Italy and Spain and covered acute and convalescent phases of COVID-19. The material from the prospective study consisted of cDNA or gDNA derived from T cells, B-cell-depleted T cells, or PBMCs. The dataset comprised deeply sampled blood TCRbeta repertoires from subjects exposed to, actively infected with, or recovered from COVID-19. The repertoires were released in a freely available public database intended as a resource for research on the immune response to SARS-CoV-2. Samples came from the ongoing ImmuneRACE study (first 160 participants) plus 1,254 subjects from 6 global collaborators. A de-identified subject ID, COVID-19 status, age in years and sex were almost always included in the sample metadata. Where available, HLA class I and class II types were taken from metadata supplied by the sample provider and were not determined by assay-based typing.

TCRbeta CDR3 regions were amplified from genomic DNA using the immunoSEQ Assay, a bias-controlled multiplex PCR. The authors processed their data as follows. Within the assay, amplification of reference gene primers was used to estimate how many nucleated cells each sample contained. Sequence reads were collapsed and filtered to measure the absolute abundance of every unique TCRbeta CDR3 rearrangement. For each sample, productive Simpson clonality was calculated as the square root of Simpson's diversity index across productive rearrangements. As stored in TCRdb, this immuneACCESS dataset retains in-frame rearrangements with V and J assigned. A fraction of the clones does not appear; measured against another copy, unresolved V genes explain less than half of the discrepancy, and the remainder lacks a known reason. D and trimming come from the DNA, and the V and J calls and clone size come from that table. For this sample there are tens of thousands of clones; roughly 89% appear just once. The leading ten clones occupy 1.3% of the sample.

Concerning this clone itself: Its antigen remains undetermined. No qualities accompany the bases; no much larger clone lies one base away.

Relative to germline, V is 4 bases shorter and J is 6 bases shorter, with 13 bases between their ends. The CDR3 contains 13 residues, cysteine and phenylalanine counted. Of the read, only the CDR3 DNA is kept; its 39 bases are in frame from base 1. CDR1 is given as WSHSY and CDR2 as SAAADI, both from the germline V gene. The collaborating institutions used their own protocols to collect whole blood in K2EDTA tubes. For TCRbeta analysis, collaborators shipped samples as frozen whole blood, isolated PBMCs, or DNA extracted from either of those sample types. Overall study results and their limits: Clinical and demographic metadata were provided uncurated, with the amount varying by source and participant.

The clonotype was recovered from an elderly woman with acute or convalescent COVID-19. Input material: peripheral blood. This receptor chain uses TRBV10-2 and TRBJ2-7; the best D guess is TRBD1, with 6 bases matching. The nucleotides are TGCGCCAGCAGTGGACAGGCCCGGGGCGAGCAGTACTTC. The encoded protein is CASSGQARGEQYF.